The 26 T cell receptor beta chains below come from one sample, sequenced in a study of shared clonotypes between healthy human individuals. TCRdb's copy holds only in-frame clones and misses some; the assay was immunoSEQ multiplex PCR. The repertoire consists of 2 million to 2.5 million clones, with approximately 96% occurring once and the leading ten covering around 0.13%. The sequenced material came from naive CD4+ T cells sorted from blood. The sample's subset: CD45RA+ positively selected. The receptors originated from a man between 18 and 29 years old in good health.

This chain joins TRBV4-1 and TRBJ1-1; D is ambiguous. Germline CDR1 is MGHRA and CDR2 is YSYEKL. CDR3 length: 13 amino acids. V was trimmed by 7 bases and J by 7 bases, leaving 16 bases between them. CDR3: CASTRGRVGEAFF. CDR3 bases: TGCGCCAGCACCCGAGGGAGGGTTGGTGAAGCTTTCTTT.

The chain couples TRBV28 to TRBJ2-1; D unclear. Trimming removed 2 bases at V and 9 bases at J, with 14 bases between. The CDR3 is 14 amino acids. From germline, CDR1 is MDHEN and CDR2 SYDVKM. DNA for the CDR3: TGTGCCAGCAGTTTACCCGGACCAATAGGTGAGCAGTTCTTC. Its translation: CASSLPGPIGEQFF.

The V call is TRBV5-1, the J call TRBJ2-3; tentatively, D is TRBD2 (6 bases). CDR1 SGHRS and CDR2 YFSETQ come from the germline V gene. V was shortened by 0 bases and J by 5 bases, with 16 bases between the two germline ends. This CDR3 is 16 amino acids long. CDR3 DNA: TGCGCCAGCAGCTTGGATAGCGGAGAAGCGAGAGATACGCAGTATTTT. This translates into CASSLDSGEARDTQYF.

CDR3 bases: TGCGCCAGCAGCCAAGAAAGGGCAAGGCTGTACGAGCAGTACTTC. It is translated as CASSQERARLYEQYF. J is TRBJ2-7 and V is TRBV4-3; D unresolved. V was cut by 0 bases and J by 4 bases, with 13 bases left in between. Germline V lookup: CDR1 LGHNA, CDR2 YSLEER. The CDR3 length is 15 residues.

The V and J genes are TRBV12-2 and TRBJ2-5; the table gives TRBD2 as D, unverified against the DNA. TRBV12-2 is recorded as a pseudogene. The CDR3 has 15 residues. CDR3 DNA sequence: TGTGCAAGTCGCTTAGCTCGAGGACTAGGAGAGACCCAGTACTTC. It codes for CASRLARGLGETQYF.

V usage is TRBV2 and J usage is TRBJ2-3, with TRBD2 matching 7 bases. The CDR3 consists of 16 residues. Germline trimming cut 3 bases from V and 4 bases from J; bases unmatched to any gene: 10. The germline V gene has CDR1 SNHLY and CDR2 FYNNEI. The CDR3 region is CASSDLASGGADTQYF. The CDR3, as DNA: TGTGCCAGCAGTGATTTGGCTTCTGGGGGGGCAGATACGCAGTATTTT.

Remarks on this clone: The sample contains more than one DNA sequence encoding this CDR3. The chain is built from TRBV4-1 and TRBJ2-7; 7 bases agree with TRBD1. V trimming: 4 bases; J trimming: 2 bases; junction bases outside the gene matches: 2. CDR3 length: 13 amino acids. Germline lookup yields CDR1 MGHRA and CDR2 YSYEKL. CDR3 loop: CASSRQGAYEQYF. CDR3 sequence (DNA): TGCGCCAGCAGCCGCCAGGGGGCCTACGAGCAGTACTTC.

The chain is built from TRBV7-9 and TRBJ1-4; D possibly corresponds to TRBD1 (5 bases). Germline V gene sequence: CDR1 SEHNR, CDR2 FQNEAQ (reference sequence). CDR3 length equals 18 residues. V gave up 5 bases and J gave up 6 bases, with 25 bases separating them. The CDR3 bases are TGTGCCAGCAGCCCCACACGGGGGGACTCCTCGGGTTATGAAAAACTGTTTTTT. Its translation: CASSPTRGDSSGYEKLFF.

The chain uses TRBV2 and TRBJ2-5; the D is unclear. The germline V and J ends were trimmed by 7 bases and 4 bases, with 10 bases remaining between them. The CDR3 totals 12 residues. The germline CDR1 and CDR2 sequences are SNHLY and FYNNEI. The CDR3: CASILKGETQYF. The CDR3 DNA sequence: TGTGCCAGCATACTAAAGGGAGAGACCCAGTACTTC.

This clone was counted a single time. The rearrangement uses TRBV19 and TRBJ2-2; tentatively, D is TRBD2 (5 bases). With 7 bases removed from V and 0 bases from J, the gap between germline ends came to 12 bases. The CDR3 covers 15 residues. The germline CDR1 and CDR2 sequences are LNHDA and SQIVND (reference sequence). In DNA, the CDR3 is TGTGCCAGTACTAGGACTGTAACGAACACCGGGGAGCTGTTTTTT. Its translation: CASTRTVTNTGELFF.

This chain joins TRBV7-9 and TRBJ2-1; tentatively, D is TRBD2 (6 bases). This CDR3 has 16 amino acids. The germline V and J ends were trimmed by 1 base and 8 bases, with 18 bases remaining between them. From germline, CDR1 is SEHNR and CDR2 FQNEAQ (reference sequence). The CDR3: CASSLVGVGGVDEQFF. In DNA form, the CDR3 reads TGTGCCAGCAGCTTAGTCGGGGTAGGCGGGGTCGATGAGCAGTTCTTC.

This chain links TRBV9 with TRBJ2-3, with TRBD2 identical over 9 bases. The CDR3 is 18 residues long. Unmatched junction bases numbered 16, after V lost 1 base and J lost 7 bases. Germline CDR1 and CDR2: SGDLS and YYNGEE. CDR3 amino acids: CASSVILSGASGVNTQYF. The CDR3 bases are TGTGCCAGCAGCGTAATCCTTAGCGGGGCTAGCGGGGTTAATACGCAGTATTTT.

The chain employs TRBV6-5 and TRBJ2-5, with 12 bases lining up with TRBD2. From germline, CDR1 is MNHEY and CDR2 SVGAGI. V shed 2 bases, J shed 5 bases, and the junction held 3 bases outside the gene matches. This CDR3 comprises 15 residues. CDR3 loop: CASSYTSGGFETQYF. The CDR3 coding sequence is TGTGCCAGCAGTTACACTAGCGGGGGGTTTGAGACCCAGTACTTC.

The DNA for the CDR3 is TGCAGCGTTTCTAGCATTGGGACAGGCAGTGGCTACACCTTC. Its protein product is CSVSSIGTGSGYTF. The rearrangement links TRBV29-1 to TRBJ1-2, with 8 bases aligning to TRBD1. Per germline, CDR1 SQVTM and CDR2 ANQGSEA. J lost 7 bases, V lost 5 bases, and 12 bases had no gene match. The CDR3 has 14 residues.

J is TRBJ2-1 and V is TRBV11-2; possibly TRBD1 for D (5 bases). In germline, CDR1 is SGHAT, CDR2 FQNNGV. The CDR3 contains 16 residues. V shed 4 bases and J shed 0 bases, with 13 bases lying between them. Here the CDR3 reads CASSSGSGSSYNEQFF. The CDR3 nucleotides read TGTGCCAGCAGCTCCGGATCAGGGTCCTCCTACAATGAGCAGTTCTTC.

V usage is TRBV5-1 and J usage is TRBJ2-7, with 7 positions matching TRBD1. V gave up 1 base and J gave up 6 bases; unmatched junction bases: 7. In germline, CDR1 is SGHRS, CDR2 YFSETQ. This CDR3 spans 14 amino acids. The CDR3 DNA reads TGCGCCAGCAGCTTGACACAGGGGAAGGGCGAGCAGTACTTC. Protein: CASSLTQGKGEQYF. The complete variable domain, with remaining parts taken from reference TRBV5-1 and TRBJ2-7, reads KAGVTQTPRYLIKTRGQQVTLSCSPISGHRSVSWYQQTPGQGLQFLFEYFSETQRNKGNFPGRFSGRQFSNSRSEMNVSTLELGDSALYLCASSLTQGKGEQYFGPGTRLTVT.

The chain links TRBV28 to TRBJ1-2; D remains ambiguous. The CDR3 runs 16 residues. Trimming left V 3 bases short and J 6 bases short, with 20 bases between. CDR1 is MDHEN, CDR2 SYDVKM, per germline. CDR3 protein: CASSLRIGTLGDGYTF. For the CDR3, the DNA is TGTGCCAGCAGTTTGAGGATCGGTACCCTCGGGGATGGCTACACCTTC.

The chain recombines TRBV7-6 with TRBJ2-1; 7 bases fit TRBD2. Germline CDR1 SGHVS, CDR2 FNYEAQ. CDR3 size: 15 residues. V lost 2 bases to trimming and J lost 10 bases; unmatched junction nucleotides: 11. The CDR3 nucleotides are TGTGCCAGCAGCTTAAGGGAGGGAACCCCGTCAGAGCAGTTCTTC. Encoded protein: CASSLREGTPSEQFF.

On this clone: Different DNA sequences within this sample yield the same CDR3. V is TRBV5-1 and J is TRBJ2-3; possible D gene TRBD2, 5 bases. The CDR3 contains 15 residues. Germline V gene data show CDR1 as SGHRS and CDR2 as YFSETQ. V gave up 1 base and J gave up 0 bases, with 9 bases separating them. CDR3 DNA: TGCGCCAGCAGCTTGACCGGGAAGAGCACAGATACGCAGTATTTT. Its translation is CASSLTGKSTDTQYF.

The CDR3 sequence: CASSLALAGPSAYEQYF. The CDR3 nucleotides are TGTGCCAGCAGCTTGGCACTAGCAGGCCCCTCCGCCTACGAGCAGTACTTC. The chain couples TRBV5-6 to TRBJ2-7, with a possible D match to TRBD2 (6 bases). Trimming took off 0 bases at V and 2 bases at J, with 18 bases between the two ends. Germline CDR1 is SGHDT and CDR2 is YYEEEE. The CDR3 sequence is 17 residues long.

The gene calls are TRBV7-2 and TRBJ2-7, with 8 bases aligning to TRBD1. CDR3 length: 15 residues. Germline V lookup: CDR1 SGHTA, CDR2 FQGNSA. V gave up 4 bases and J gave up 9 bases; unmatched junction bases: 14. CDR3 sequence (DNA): TGTGCCAGCAGCTATACCGGGACAGGATACTATGTGCAGTACTTC. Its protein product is CASSYTGTGYYVQYF. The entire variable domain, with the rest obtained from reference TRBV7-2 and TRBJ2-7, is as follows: GAGVSQSPSNKVTEKGKDVELRCDPISGHTALYWYRQSLGQGLEFLIYFQGNSAPDKSGLPSDRFSAERTGGSVSTLTIQRTQQEDSAVYLCASSYTGTGYYVQYFGPGTRLTVT.

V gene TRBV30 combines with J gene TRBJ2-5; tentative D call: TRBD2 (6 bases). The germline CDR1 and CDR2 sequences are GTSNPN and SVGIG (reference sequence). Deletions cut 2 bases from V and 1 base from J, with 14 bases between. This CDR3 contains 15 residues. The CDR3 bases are TGTGCCTGGAGTAACTACGGGAGTAGCCAAGAGACCCAGTACTTC. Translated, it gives CAWSNYGSSQETQYF. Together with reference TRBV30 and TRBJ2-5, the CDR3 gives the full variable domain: SQTIHQWPATLVQPVGSPLSLECTVEGTSNPNLYWYRQAAGRGLQLLFYSVGIGQISSEVPQNLSASRPQDRQFILSSKKLLLSDSGFYLCAWSNYGSSQETQYFGPGTRLLVL.

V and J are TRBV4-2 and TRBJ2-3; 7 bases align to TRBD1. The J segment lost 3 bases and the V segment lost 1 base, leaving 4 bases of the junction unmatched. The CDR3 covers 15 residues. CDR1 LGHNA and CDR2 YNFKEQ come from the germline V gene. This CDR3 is CASSQGQGETDTQYF. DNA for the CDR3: TGTGCCAGCAGCCAAGGACAGGGTGAAACAGATACGCAGTATTTT.

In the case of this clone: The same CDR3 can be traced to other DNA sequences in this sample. CDR3 sequence: CASSLGRTSGTDTQYF. DNA of the CDR3: TGCGCCAGCAGCTTGGGCAGGACTAGCGGGACAGATACGCAGTATTTT. The V and J genes are TRBV5-1 and TRBJ2-3; 11 bases agree with TRBD2. The CDR3 is 16 amino acids. Germline V gene sequence: CDR1 SGHRS, CDR2 YFSETQ. Losses at the gene ends were 0 bases for V and 3 bases for J; bases not matched to a gene: 3.

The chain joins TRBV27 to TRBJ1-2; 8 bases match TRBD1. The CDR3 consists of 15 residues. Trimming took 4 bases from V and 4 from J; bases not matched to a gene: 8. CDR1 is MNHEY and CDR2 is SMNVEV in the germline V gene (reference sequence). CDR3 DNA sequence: TGTGCCAGCAGTTATATAGACAGGGGCGGCTATGGCTACACCTTC. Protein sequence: CASSYIDRGGYGYTF.

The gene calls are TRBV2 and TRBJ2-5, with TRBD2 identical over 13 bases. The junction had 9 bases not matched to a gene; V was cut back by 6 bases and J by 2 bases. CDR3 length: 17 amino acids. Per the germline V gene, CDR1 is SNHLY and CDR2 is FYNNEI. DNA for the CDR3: TGTGCCAGCAGACCGGGACTAGCGGGAAGGAGTCAAGAGACCCAGTACTTC. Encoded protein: CASRPGLAGRSQETQYF.